This T cell receptor (beta chain) was documented in a study of radiation and T cells in renal cell carcinoma. Study-wide results and caveats: Without pretreatment biopsies, baseline tumor clonotype presence was undetermined.

Time point indicated: baseline pretreatment blood. The treatment was: 15 Gy SBRT to primary tumor, nephrectomy 4 weeks later. J lost 7 bases, V lost 1 base, and 5 bases had no gene match. Germline V lookup: CDR1 LNHDA, CDR2 SQIVND (reference sequence). This CDR3 has 15 residues. Worth noting for this clone: The antigen is unknown.

Clones were read by immunoSEQ multiplex PCR, and TCRdb kept only the in-frame ones, dropping some. This table holds tens of thousands of clones, approximately 84% found once. The receptor comes from a man aged 55 to 70 with renal cell carcinoma. This specimen consisted of blood, obtained from a patient whose treatment included radiotherapy and nephrectomy. The gene calls are TRBV19 and TRBJ2-5; TRBD2 agrees at 11 bases. The CDR3 loop is CASSIVIGTSGTQYF. The DNA for the CDR3 is TGTGCCAGTAGTATAGTTATCGGGACTAGCGGGACCCAGTACTTC.